The T cell receptor (beta chain) under discussion was sequenced for a study of cytomegalovirus exposure and HLA in healthy donors. On this clone: Its antigen is unidentified.

Both 60 Vbeta primers and 13 Jbeta primers went into the PCR. TCRdb's copy holds only in-frame clones and misses some; the assay was immunoSEQ multiplex PCR. The sample includes 65,000 or so clones, about 72% seen only once; the top ten take 2.5% to 3.5%. Study-level results: In an earlier analysis, productive rearrangement rates for most beta V segments clustered near 87% or 30%. An assumption of roughly uniform sequencing depth across donors underlay the presence/absence analyses. Some V segments could not be told apart, so they were left out, TRBV6-2 and TRBV6-3 among them.

Germline loops: CDR1 WNHNN, CDR2 SYGVQD (reference sequence). Trimming took 1 base from V and 7 from J, leaving 20 bases between them. The CDR3 spans 16 residues. The genes are TRBV10-1 and TRBJ2-7; TRBD1 might be the D (5 bases). Sequenced: PBMCs. This TCR derives from a girl aged 10-17 years in good health and CMV-seropositive. CDR3 amino acids: CASSEFVGATVGEQYF. Here the CDR3 DNA reads TGCGCCAGCAGTGAGTTCGTAGGGGCCACCGTGGGAGAGCAGTACTTC.